This TCR beta chain originates from a study of T cell repertoires in cytomegalovirus infection. Study at large: In public TCR beta signatures, there were indications of both CMV infection and matching HLA type.

There are 15 residues in the CDR3. Germline CDR1 reads LNHNV; CDR2 reads YYDKDF (reference sequence). Deletions cut 0 bases from V and 0 bases from J, with 6 bases between. Regarding this clonotype: Antigen: not known.

MiXCR, run by TCRdb on the reads, gives a single entry per CDR3 protein. The table has about a million distinct CDR3 sequences, around 30% seen once. This rearrangement joins TRBV15 to TRBJ2-1; D not resolved. This specimen consisted of cultured CD8+ T cells from PBMCs, obtained from culture after CMV antigen stimulation. The clonotype was recovered from a human donor in good health (CMV status not recorded). Some clones in this sample may be carry-over from other donors' samples. The CDR3 sequence: CATSRDHTSYNEQFF. CDR3 DNA: TGTGCCACCAGCAGAGACCATACCTCCTACAATGAGCAGTTCTTC. Full variable domain (missing parts from reference TRBV15 and TRBJ2-1): DAMVIQNPRYQVTQFGKPVTLSCSQTLNHNVMYWYQQKSSQAPKLLFHYYDKDFNNEADTPDNFQSRRPNTSFCFLDIRSPGLGDTAMYLCATSRDHTSYNEQFFGPGTRLTVL.